Listed here are 28 T cell receptor beta chains from one sample, sequenced in a study of T cells in Graves' hyperthyroidism and ophthalmopathy. Amplified TCR beta CDR3 regions came from RNA transcripts. First-round RT-PCR targeting the TCR CDR3 was performed with the HTBI primer set. TCRdb passed the multiplex PCR reads through MiXCR, listing each CDR3 protein once. This table has roughly 380,000 distinct CDR3 sequences, approximately 20% appearing once. Input material: blood. Receptors originate from a woman aged 18-29 years with Graves' hyperthyroidism.

This clonotype has only one observation. The chain combines TRBV6-5 with TRBJ1-5; the D is unclear. Deletions cut 0 bases from V and 4 bases from J, with 10 bases between. This CDR3 comprises 15 residues. The V gene's germline CDR1 is MNHEY and CDR2 SVGAGI. The CDR3 loop is CASSYSQSGNQPQHF. The CDR3 DNA sequence: TGTGCCAGCAGTTACTCCCAGTCCGGGAATCAGCCCCAGCATTTT.

About this clonotype itself: A junction boundary mismatches the germline segment, possibly from a read error. The chain has TRBV6-1 and TRBJ2-7; 7 positions agree with TRBD1. Germline CDR1 and CDR2: MNHNS and SASEGT. The CDR3 spans 13 residues. The CDR3 spells CGSSRDSPYEQYF. The CDR3 nucleotides are TGTGGCAGCAGTAGGGACAGTCCCTACGAGCAGTACTTC.

The chain has TRBV19 and TRBJ1-2; no definite D call. The V end was cut by 5 bases, the J end by 8 bases, with 18 bases between. The CDR3 extends over 14 amino acids. The germline gives CDR1 LNHDA, CDR2 SQIVND (reference sequence). The CDR3 spells CASSQDVRMLGYTF. CDR3 nucleotide sequence: TGTGCCAGTAGTCAGGACGTTCGAATGCTAGGCTACACCTTC.

This clonotype has ten or more counts. The V and J genes are TRBV15 and TRBJ2-2; D is perhaps TRBD2 (6 bases). The CDR3 extends over 15 amino acids. The V gene's germline CDR1 is LNHNV and CDR2 YYDKDF (reference sequence). V dropped 4 bases and J dropped 3 bases, with 12 bases sitting between them. CDR3 nucleotides: TGTGCCACCAGCACACTCCGCGGGGACACCGGGGAGCTGTTTTTT. Encoded protein: CATSTLRGDTGELFF.

This clonotype was seen only a few times. V is TRBV5-1 and J is TRBJ1-6; TRBD1 matches at 8 bases. This CDR3 has 13 amino acids. Germline CDR1 is SGHRS and CDR2 is YFSETQ. Trimming cost V 4 bases and J 11 bases; bases outside gene matches: 5. This CDR3 reads CASSDRGLPPLHF. CDR3 sequence (DNA): TGCGCCAGCAGCGACAGGGGATTACCACCCCTCCACTTT.

This clonotype was observed many times. The V call is TRBV12-3 or TRBV12-4, the J call TRBJ2-2; D not resolved. There are 15 residues in the CDR3. Trimming took off 4 bases at V and 0 bases at J, with 9 bases between the two ends. CDR3 loop: CASSSDPTNTGELFF. In DNA, the CDR3 is TGTGCCAGCAGTTCCGACCCCACGAACACCGGGGAGCTGTTTTTT.

This clonotype was seen many times. The V call is TRBV7-3, the J call TRBJ1-1, with D unclear. This CDR3 spans 14 amino acids. The germline gives CDR1 SGHTA, CDR2 FQGTGA. The ends were cut back, 2 bases at V and 1 base at J, with 8 bases in the middle. The CDR3 reads CASSLSRQNTEAFF. CDR3 nucleotides: TGTGCCAGCAGCTTATCTAGGCAGAACACTGAAGCTTTCTTT.

This clonotype has a count of ten or more. The chain combines TRBV20-1 with TRBJ1-5; 9 positions agree with TRBD1. Germline trimming cut 0 bases from V and 4 bases from J; bases unmatched to any gene: 4. CDR1 and CDR2 (germline): DFQATT, SNEGSKA (reference sequence). This CDR3 spans 15 amino acids. The CDR3 region is CSAREQTGGNQPQHF. The CDR3 DNA reads TGCAGTGCTAGAGAGCAGACAGGGGGGAATCAGCCCCAGCATTTT.

In its sample, this clonotype was seen a few times. A read error may be the cause here, since a much bigger clone is one base away. The chain carries TRBV6-1 and TRBJ2-7, with a tentative D call TRBD1 (6 bases). The germline V gene encodes CDR1 MNHNS and CDR2 SASEGT. This CDR3 contains 14 residues. V was pared by 7 bases and J by 3 bases, with 16 bases between. This chain's CDR3 is CASKPRGRFYEQYF. DNA for the CDR3: TGTGCCAGCAAGCCCAGGGGCAGATTCTACGAGCAGTACTTC.

The chain links TRBV12-3 or TRBV12-4 to TRBJ1-6; D perhaps matches TRBD1 (6 bases). The CDR3 is made up of 14 amino acids. V lost 2 bases and J 8 bases, leaving 10 bases between the germline ends. CDR3 protein: CASSLRGEDSPLHF. The DNA of the CDR3 is TGTGCCAGCAGTTTAAGGGGGGAGGATTCACCCCTCCACTTT.

The sample holds many counts of this clonotype. The chain couples TRBV6-2 or TRBV6-3 to TRBJ2-2; no reliable D call. Germline V gives CDR1 MNHEY, CDR2 SVGEGT. This CDR3 contains 15 residues. V shed 7 bases and J shed 4 bases, with 16 bases lying between them. CDR3: CASTTRALGTGELFF. In nucleotides, the CDR3 is TGTGCCAGCACTACACGCGCGCTGGGCACCGGGGAGCTGTTTTTT.

The sample holds many counts of this clonotype. This chain joins TRBV25-1 and TRBJ1-5; the match to TRBD1 covers 7 bases. J gave up 4 bases and V 5 bases, and 5 bases lay outside the gene matches. The germline gives CDR1 MGHDK, CDR2 SYGVNS. The CDR3 runs to 14 residues. The CDR3: CASSPDRQNQPQHF. Here the CDR3 DNA reads TGTGCCAGCAGTCCGGACAGGCAGAATCAGCCCCAGCATTTT. The whole variable domain, filled in from reference TRBV25-1 and TRBJ1-5, reads EADIYQTPRYLVIGTGKKITLECSQTMGHDKMYWYQQDPGMELHLIHYSYGVNSTEKGDLSSESTVSRIRTEHFPLTLESARPSHTSQYLCASSPDRQNQPQHFGDGTRLSIL.

This clonotype appeared many times. The J gene is TRBJ1-1, the V gene TRBV10-2; D call uncertain. CDR1 is WSHSY and CDR2 is SAAADI in the germline V gene. The CDR3 totals 14 residues. Trimming removed 0 bases at V and 2 bases at J, with 7 bases between. CDR3 protein: CASSESVQNTEAFF. CDR3 DNA: TGCGCCAGCAGTGAGTCCGTTCAAAACACTGAAGCTTTCTTT.

This clonotype has ten or more counts. The chain joins TRBV20-1 to TRBJ2-5, with D perhaps TRBD2 (5 bases). The CDR3 is made up of 14 amino acids. The germline CDR1 and CDR2 sequences are DFQATT and SNEGSKA (reference sequence). The DNA of the CDR3 is TGCGGAGCGTTGGGCGGACTCTCCCAAGAGACCCAGTACTTC. This sequence encodes CGALGGLSQETQYF.

In this sample, this clonotype turned up many times. The chain joins TRBV6-5 to TRBJ2-7; TRBD2 agrees at 15 bases. Germline loops: CDR1 MNHEY, CDR2 SVGAGI. V dropped 7 bases and J dropped 3; count of bases not matched to a gene: 4. There are 15 residues in the CDR3. The DNA for the CDR3 is TGTGCCAGCATCCTGGGACTAGCGGGGGGCTACGAGCAGTACTTC. Translation: CASILGLAGGYEQYF.

In this sample, this clonotype turned up once. This chain joins TRBV6-4 and TRBJ2-7; D not resolved. Trimming took off 1 base at V and 6 bases at J, with 25 bases between the two ends. Germline lookup yields CDR1 MRHNA and CDR2 SNTAGT. The CDR3 runs to 18 residues. The CDR3 bases are TGTGCCAGCAGTGACTTCCCCCATGCCGCCACCGGAATTTGCGAGCAGTACTTC. It codes for CASSDFPHAATGICEQYF.

This sequence joins TRBV6-5 and TRBJ2-2; 8 bases fit TRBD1. The CDR3 sequence is 16 residues long. Germline assignment: CDR1 MNHEY and CDR2 SVGAGI. The trim removed 0 bases at V and 0 bases at J, leaving 0 bases unmatched. CDR3 amino acids: CASSYSDRANTGELFF. The CDR3 DNA sequence: TGTGCCAGCAGTTACTCGGACAGGGCGAACACCGGGGAGCTGTTTTTT.

This clonotype was observed a few times. V and J are TRBV19 and TRBJ2-4; D is possibly TRBD2 (7 bases). The germline V and J ends were trimmed by 6 bases and 6 bases, with 21 bases remaining between them. The length of the CDR3 is 16 residues. The germline CDR1 and CDR2 sequences are LNHDA and SQIVND (reference sequence). The CDR3 DNA sequence: TGTGCCAGTAGCGGCCTGGGGGGGCATGGGGGAAACATTCAGTACTTC. Protein: CASSGLGGHGGNIQYF.

This clonotype is medium-sized by share. The rearrangement links TRBV7-8 to TRBJ1-2, with D perhaps TRBD1 (6 bases). The CDR3 contains 13 residues. Trimming cost V 2 bases and J 2 bases, with 6 bases left between them. Germline lookup yields CDR1 SGHVS and CDR2 FQNEAQ. CDR3 bases: TGTGCCAGCAGCTTACAGGGGAACTATGGCTACACCTTC. It is translated as CASSLQGNYGYTF. The full variable domain, completed using reference TRBV7-8 and TRBJ1-2, is GAGVSQSPRYKVAKRGQDVALRCDPISGHVSLFWYQQALGQGPEFLTYFQNEAQLDKSGLPSDRFFAERPEGSVSTLKIQRTQQEDSAVYLCASSLQGNYGYTFGSGTRLTVV.

In this sample, this clonotype turned up many times. V usage is TRBV29-1 and J usage is TRBJ1-3; no clear D. The V gene's germline CDR1 is SQVTM and CDR2 ANQGSEA. The CDR3 is 10 residues long. V was clipped by 5 bases and J by 10 bases, with 9 bases between them. The CDR3 DNA reads TGCAGCGTTTGGCGGAGAACCATATATTTT. It encodes CSVWRRTIYF.

This clonotype came up many times. The V gene is TRBV20-1, the J gene TRBJ1-5; tentative D call: TRBD1 (5 bases). CDR1 and CDR2 from the germline V gene are DFQATT and SNEGSKA (reference sequence). The CDR3 is 15 amino acids. Trimming removed 3 bases at V and 7 bases at J, with 19 bases between. The CDR3 sequence: CSARSPQGSGQPQHF. The CDR3 DNA reads TGCAGTGCTAGGTCCCCTCAGGGTTCGGGGCAGCCCCAGCATTTT.

V and J are TRBV27 and TRBJ1-6; 7 bases align to TRBD1. Germline V CDR1 and CDR2: MNHEY, SMNVEV (reference sequence). CDR3 length: 14 amino acids. V lost 5 bases and J lost 9; bases outside the gene matches: 7. DNA for the CDR3: TGTGCCAGCAGTCCCCCAGGGGGATTTTCACCCCTCCACTTT. It codes for CASSPPGGFSPLHF.

At least ten counts were recorded for this clonotype. V gene TRBV6-2 or TRBV6-3 combines with J gene TRBJ2-7, with D perhaps TRBD1 (6 bases). The CDR3 totals 15 residues. Between the trimmed V and J ends, which lost 7 bases and 3 bases, there was a span of 19 bases. Germline values: CDR1 MNHEY, CDR2 SVGEGT. The chain's CDR3 is CASNQIQGIFYEQYF. CDR3 DNA sequence: TGTGCCAGCAACCAGATCCAGGGGATTTTCTACGAGCAGTACTTC.

Notes on this clonotype: A much larger clonotype is one base distant, so this may be a read error. The genes are TRBV9 and TRBJ2-5, with a possible D match to TRBD1 (5 bases). The V gene lost 3 bases and the J gene lost 7 bases, with 16 bases spanning the gap. Germline CDR1 SGDLS, CDR2 YYNGEE. This CDR3 is built from 14 residues. CDR3 DNA sequence: TGTGCCAGCAGCGCTATCAGGGTTTGGTCGACCCAGTACTTC. It yields the protein CASSAIRVWSTQYF.

V gene TRBV24-1 combines with J gene TRBJ2-2; TRBD1 agrees at 8 bases. The V segment lost 5 bases and the J segment 2 bases; nucleotides outside the gene matches: 9. CDR1 is KGHDR and CDR2 is SFDVKD in the germline V gene. The CDR3 consists of 17 residues. CDR3: CATSGLQGAGNTGELFF. The CDR3 DNA reads as TGTGCCACCAGTGGACTCCAGGGGGCGGGAAACACCGGGGAGCTGTTTTTT.

This clonotype was detected only a few times. This chain joins TRBV18 and TRBJ1-2; D perhaps matches TRBD1 (5 bases). Germline loops: CDR1 KGHSH, CDR2 LQKENI. The CDR3 loop spans 13 amino acids. Trimming shortened V by 8 bases and J by 4 bases, and 14 bases separated the two germline ends. The CDR3 DNA reads TGTGCCAGCGACCGGGACGGAATCTATGGCTACACCTTC. It yields the protein CASDRDGIYGYTF.

This clonotype was picked up many times. The rearrangement links TRBV24-1 to TRBJ1-2; D is possibly TRBD1 (6 bases). This CDR3 contains 15 residues. Trimming took off 3 bases at V and 6 bases at J, with 16 bases between the two ends. CDR1 and CDR2 (germline): KGHDR, SFDVKD. The CDR3 region is CATSDAGDRSNGYTF. CDR3 nucleotides: TGTGCCACCAGTGATGCCGGTGACAGGAGTAATGGCTACACCTTC.

This clonotype showed up many times. This chain links TRBV7-3 with TRBJ1-1; no clear D. Trimming cost V 3 bases and J 1 base, with 6 bases left between them. CDR1 and CDR2 (germline): SGHTA, FQGTGA. This CDR3 is 13 amino acids long. The CDR3 protein is CASSFSSNTEAFF. The CDR3 nucleotides read TGTGCCAGCAGCTTTAGTTCGAACACTGAAGCTTTCTTT. Filled out from reference TRBV7-3 and TRBJ1-1, the complete variable domain reads GAGVSQTPSNKVTEKGKYVELRCDPISGHTALYWYRQSLGQGPEFLIYFQGTGAADDSGLPNDRFFAVRPEGSVSTLKIQRTERGDSAVYLCASSFSSNTEAFFGQGTRLTVV.